This T cell receptor beta chain is from a study of cytomegalovirus exposure and HLA in healthy donors. Vbeta (60) and Jbeta (13) primers were used in the PCR. Here immunoSEQ multiplex PCR was the method, and the copy in TCRdb shows in-frame clones only, minus some. The sample consists of around 150,000 clones, approximately 84% of them appearing once. Germline V gene lookup returns CDR1 MNHNY and CDR2 SVGAGI (reference sequence). The CDR3 covers 12 residues. The V and J ends lost 2 bases and 9 bases respectively, with 8 bases between them. Sequences were obtained from PBMCs. The clonotype comes from a man aged 18-30 years in good health and CMV-seropositive. The genes are TRBV6-6 and TRBJ2-1; tentative D call: TRBD2 (5 bases). CDR3 DNA: TGTGCCAGCAGTTACGGGCTAGCTGAGCAGTTCTTC. Its protein is CASSYGLAEQFF.